The clone carrying this T cell receptor (beta chain) was recorded only once. V gave up 3 bases and J gave up 8 bases, with 19 bases separating them. The CDR3 is made up of 15 amino acids. The germline V gene has CDR1 MDHEN and CDR2 SYDVKM. This sample was taken from a study of blood T cell repertoires in COVID-19. TCRdb's table, derived via immunoSEQ multiplex PCR, lists solely in-frame clones and lacks some. Here the sample spans roughly 250,000 clones, about 87% being singletons. The chain recombines TRBV28 with TRBJ2-5; possibly TRBD2 for D (7 bases). The specimen was PBMCs or T cells enriched from blood (not recorded which). The receptor was isolated from a woman in her forties or fifties who had recovered from COVID-19. In DNA, the CDR3 is TGTGCCAGCAGTTTTGGACTAGGGGGGCAGACAACCCAGTACTTC. Translated, it gives CASSFGLGGQTTQYF.